This T cell receptor beta chain came from a study of blood T cell repertoires in COVID-19. Study context: The cDNA or gDNA used as material had been derived from T cells, B-cell-depleted T cells, or PBMCs.

V shed 2 bases, J shed 6 bases, and the junction held 6 bases outside the gene matches. The CDR3 length is 15 residues. Germline CDR1 and CDR2: SGDLS and YYNGEE. Assignments of participants to cohorts depended upon their own reported clinical history. In the original workflow: Estimates of nucleated cell counts were drawn from the amplification of reference gene primers. Clones were sequenced by immunoSEQ multiplex PCR, and TCRdb holds only the in-frame ones, with some missing. V, J and clone size are those of that table, while D and trimming were read from the DNA. This sample has tens of thousands of clones, with more than 85% found just once.

The genes are TRBV9 and TRBJ2-3; 10 nucleotides match TRBD1. This receptor was obtained from a woman between 45 and 65 years old who had recovered from COVID-19. The specimen was PBMCs or T cells enriched from blood (not recorded which). The CDR3 bases are TGTGCCAGCAGCGTCCGTAGACAGGGGGCGGATACGCAGTATTTT. The encoded protein is CASSVRRQGADTQYF.